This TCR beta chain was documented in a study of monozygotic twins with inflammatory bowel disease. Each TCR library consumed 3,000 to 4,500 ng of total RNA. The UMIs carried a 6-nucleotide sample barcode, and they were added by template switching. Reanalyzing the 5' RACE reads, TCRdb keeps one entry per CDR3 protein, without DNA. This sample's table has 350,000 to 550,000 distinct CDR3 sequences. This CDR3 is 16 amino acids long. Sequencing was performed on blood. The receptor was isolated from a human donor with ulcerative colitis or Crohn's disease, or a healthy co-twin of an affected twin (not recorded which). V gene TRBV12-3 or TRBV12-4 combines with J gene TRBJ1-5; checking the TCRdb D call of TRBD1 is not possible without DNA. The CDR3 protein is CASDGQESIGNQPQHF.